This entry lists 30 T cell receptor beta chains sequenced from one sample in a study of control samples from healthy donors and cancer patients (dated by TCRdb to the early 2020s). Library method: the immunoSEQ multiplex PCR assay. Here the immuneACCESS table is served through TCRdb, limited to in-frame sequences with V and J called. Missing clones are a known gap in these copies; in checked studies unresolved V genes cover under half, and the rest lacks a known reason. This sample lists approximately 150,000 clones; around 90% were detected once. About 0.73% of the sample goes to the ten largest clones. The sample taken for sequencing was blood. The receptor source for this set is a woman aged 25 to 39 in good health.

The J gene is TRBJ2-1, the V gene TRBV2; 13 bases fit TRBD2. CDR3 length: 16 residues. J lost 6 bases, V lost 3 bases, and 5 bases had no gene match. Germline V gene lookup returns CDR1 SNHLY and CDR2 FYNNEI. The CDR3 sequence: CASSETSGRSPNEQFF. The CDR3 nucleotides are TGTGCCAGCAGTGAGACTAGCGGGAGGTCTCCCAATGAGCAGTTCTTC.

The CDR3 bases are TGTGCCAGCAGCTCACCCTATGGGGGAGGGACTGAAGCTTTCTTT. Translating it yields CASSSPYGGGTEAFF. The chain joins TRBV9 to TRBJ1-1; D might be TRBD1 (5 bases). With 4 bases removed from V and 5 bases from J, the gap between germline ends came to 18 bases. This CDR3 spans 15 amino acids. CDR1 is SGDLS and CDR2 is YYNGEE in the germline V gene.

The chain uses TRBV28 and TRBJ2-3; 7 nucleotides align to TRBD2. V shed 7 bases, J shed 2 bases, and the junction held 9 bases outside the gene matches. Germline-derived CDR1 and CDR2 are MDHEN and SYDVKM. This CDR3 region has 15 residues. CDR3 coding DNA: TGTGCCAGCACGGGGGGTAGCCTCTCCACAGATACGCAGTATTTT. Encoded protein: CASTGGSLSTDTQYF.

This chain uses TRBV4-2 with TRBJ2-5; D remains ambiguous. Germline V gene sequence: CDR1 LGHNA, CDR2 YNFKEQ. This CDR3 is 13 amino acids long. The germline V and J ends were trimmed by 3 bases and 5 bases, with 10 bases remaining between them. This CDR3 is CASSQGRGETQYF. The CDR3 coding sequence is TGTGCCAGCAGCCAGGGTCGTGGGGAGACCCAGTACTTC.

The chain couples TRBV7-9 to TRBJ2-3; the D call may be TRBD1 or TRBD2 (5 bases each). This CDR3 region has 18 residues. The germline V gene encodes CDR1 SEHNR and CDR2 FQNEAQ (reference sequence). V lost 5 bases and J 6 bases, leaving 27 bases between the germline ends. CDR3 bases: TGTGCCAGCAGCGAAAGAAACACCGGGACCCCAGTGAAGGATACGCAGTATTTT. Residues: CASSERNTGTPVKDTQYF.

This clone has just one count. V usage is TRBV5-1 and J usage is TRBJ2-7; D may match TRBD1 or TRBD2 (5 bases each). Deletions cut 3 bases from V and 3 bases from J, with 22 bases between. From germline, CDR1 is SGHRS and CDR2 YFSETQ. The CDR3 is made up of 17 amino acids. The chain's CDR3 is CASSSALSGRSDYEQYF. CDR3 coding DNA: TGCGCCAGCAGCTCTGCACTATCGGGACGGTCAGACTACGAGCAGTACTTC. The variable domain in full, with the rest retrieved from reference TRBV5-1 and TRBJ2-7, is KAGVTQTPRYLIKTRGQQVTLSCSPISGHRSVSWYQQTPGQGLQFLFEYFSETQRNKGNFPGRFSGRQFSNSRSEMNVSTLELGDSALYLCASSSALSGRSDYEQYFGPGTRLTVT.

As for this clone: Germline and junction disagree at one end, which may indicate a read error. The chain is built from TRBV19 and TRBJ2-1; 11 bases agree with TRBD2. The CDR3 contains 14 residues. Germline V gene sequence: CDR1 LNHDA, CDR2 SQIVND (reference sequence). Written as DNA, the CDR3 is TGTGCCAGTAGGATAGCGGGAGGGAGCAATGAGCAGTTCTTC. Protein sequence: CASRIAGGSNEQFF.

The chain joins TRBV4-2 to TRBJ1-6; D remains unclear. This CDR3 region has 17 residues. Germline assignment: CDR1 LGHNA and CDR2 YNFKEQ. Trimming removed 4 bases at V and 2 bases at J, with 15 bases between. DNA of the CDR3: TGTGCCAGCAGCCCCACCGAATTAGGCGCCTATAATTCACCCCTCCACTTT. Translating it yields CASSPTELGAYNSPLHF.

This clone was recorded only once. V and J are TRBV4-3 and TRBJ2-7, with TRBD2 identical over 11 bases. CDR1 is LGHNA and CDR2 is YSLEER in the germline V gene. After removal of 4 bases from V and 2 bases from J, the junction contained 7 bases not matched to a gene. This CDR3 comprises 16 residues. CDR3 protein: CASSPTGTSGTYEQYF. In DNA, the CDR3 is TGCGCCAGCAGCCCCACCGGGACTAGCGGCACCTACGAGCAGTACTTC.

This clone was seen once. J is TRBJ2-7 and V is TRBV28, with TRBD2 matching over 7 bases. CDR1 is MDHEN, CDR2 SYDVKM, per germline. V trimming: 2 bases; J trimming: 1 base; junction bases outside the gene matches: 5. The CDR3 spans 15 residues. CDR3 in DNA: TGTGCCAGCAGTTTAGAGGCGGGAGAGTCCTACGAGCAGTACTTC. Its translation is CASSLEAGESYEQYF.

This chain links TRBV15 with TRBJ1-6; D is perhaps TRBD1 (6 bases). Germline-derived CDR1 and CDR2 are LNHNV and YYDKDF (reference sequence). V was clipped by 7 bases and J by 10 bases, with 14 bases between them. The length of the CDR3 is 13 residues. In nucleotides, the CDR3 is TGTGCCACCACCCCCAGGGGAAACTCACCCCTCCACTTT. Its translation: CATTPRGNSPLHF.

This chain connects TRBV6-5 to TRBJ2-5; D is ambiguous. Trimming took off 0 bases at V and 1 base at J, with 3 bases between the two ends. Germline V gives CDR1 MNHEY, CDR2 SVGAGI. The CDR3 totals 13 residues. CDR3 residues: CASSYSGQETQYF. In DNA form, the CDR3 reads TGTGCCAGCAGTTACTCGGGCCAAGAGACCCAGTACTTC.

Here the CDR3 DNA reads TGTGCCATCAGTGAGGCATTAGCGGGAGATCGGAACACCGGGGAGCTGTTTTTT. It is translated as CAISEALAGDRNTGELFF. The rearrangement uses TRBV10-3 and TRBJ2-2; 9 bases agree with TRBD2. The germline gives CDR1 ENHRY, CDR2 SYGVKD. V shed 2 bases and J 1 base; nucleotides not matched to a gene: 8. This CDR3 has 18 amino acids.

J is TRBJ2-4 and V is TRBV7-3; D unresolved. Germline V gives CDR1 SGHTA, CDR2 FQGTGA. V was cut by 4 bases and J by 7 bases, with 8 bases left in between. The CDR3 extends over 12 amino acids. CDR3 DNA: TGTGCCAGCAGCTGTCATGCGAACATTCAGTACTTC. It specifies CASSCHANIQYF.

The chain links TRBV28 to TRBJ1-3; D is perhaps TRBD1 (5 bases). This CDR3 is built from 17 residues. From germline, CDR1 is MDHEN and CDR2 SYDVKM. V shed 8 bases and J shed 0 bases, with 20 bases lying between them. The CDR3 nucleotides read TGTGCCAGCCCCCCGCAGGGCAGTTTGGGCTCTGGAAACACCATATATTTT. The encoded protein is CASPPQGSLGSGNTIYF.

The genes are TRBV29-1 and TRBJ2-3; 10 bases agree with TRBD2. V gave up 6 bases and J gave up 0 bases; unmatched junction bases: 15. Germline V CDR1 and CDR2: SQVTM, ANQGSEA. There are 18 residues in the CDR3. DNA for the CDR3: TGCAGCGTCGGACTGGGCCTAGCGGGAGCGGAGAGCACAGATACGCAGTATTTT. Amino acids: CSVGLGLAGAESTDTQYF.

The CDR3: CASSQDQEGPNTGELFF. The CDR3 DNA reads as TGTGCCAGCAGCCAAGATCAGGAGGGACCTAACACCGGGGAGCTGTTTTTT. This chain links TRBV4-2 with TRBJ2-2; the D gene is possibly TRBD2 (6 bases). The ends were cut back, 0 bases at V and 2 bases at J, with 13 bases in the middle. CDR3 length: 17 residues. Per the germline V gene, CDR1 is LGHNA and CDR2 is YNFKEQ.

CDR3 region: CAWSLISAADTQYF. The CDR3 region has the DNA TGTGCCTGGAGTCTGATAAGTGCAGCAGATACGCAGTATTTT. The rearrangement uses TRBV30 and TRBJ2-3; D unclear. The CDR3 has 14 amino acids. The germline V gene encodes CDR1 GTSNPN and CDR2 SVGIG (reference sequence). Deletions cut 2 bases from V and 4 bases from J, with 13 bases between.

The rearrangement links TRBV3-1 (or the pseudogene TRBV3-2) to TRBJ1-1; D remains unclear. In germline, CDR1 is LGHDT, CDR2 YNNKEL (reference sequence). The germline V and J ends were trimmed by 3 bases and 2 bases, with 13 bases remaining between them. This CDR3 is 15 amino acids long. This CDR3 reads CASSQSGWGNTEAFF. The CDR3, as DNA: TGTGCCAGCAGCCAGAGCGGATGGGGTAACACTGAAGCTTTCTTT.

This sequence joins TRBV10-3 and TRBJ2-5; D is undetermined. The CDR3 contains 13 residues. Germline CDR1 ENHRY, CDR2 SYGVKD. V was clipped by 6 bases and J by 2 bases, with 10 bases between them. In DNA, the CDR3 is TGTGCCATCAGCCCTAGGATACAAGAGACCCAGTACTTC. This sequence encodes CAISPRIQETQYF.

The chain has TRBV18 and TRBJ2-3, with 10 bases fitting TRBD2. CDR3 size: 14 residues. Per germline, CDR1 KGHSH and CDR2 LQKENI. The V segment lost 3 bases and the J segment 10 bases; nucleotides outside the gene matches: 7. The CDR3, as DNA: TGTGCCAGCTCACCGAGTAGCGGGAGGAGCGCGCAGTATTTT. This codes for CASSPSSGRSAQYF.

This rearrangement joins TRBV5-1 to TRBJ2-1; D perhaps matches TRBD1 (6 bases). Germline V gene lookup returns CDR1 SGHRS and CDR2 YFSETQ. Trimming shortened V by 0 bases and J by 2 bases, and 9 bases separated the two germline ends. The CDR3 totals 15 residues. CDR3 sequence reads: CASSLAGGAYNEQFF. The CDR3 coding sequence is TGCGCCAGCAGCTTGGCTGGGGGCGCCTACAATGAGCAGTTCTTC.

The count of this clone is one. CDR3 amino acids: CASSAPSTPTGKNTEAFF. DNA of the CDR3: TGTGCCAGCAGCGCCCCATCGACCCCAACGGGTAAGAACACTGAAGCTTTCTTT. V is TRBV9 and J is TRBJ1-1; D gene unclear. The CDR3 totals 18 residues. The V end was cut by 3 bases, the J end by 1 base, with 22 bases between. Per germline, CDR1 SGDLS and CDR2 YYNGEE.

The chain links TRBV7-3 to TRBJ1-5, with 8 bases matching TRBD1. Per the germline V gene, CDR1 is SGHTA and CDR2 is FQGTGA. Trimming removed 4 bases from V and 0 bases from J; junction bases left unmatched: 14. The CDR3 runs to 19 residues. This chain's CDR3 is CASSSLRGRGSYSNQPQHF. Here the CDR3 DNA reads TGTGCCAGCAGCTCGCTCAGGGGGCGCGGGAGTTATAGCAATCAGCCCCAGCATTTT.

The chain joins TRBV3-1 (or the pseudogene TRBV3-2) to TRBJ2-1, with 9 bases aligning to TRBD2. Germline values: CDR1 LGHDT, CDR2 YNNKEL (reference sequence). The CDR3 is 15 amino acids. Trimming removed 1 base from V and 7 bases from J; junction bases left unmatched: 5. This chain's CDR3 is CASSQVAGVRNEQFF. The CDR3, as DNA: TGTGCCAGCAGCCAAGTAGCGGGAGTACGTAATGAGCAGTTCTTC.

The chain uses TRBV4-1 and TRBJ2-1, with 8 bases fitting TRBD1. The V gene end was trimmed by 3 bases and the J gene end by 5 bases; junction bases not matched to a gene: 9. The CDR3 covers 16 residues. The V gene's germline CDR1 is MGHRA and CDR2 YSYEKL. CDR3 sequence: CASSHSAGQGDNEQFF. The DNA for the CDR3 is TGCGCCAGCAGCCATTCAGCTGGACAGGGTGACAATGAGCAGTTCTTC.

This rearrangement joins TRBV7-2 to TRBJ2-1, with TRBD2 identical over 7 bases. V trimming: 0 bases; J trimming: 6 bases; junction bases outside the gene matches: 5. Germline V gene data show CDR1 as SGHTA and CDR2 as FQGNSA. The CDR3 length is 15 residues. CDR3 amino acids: CASSLAPGRGNEQFF. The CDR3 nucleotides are TGTGCCAGCAGCTTAGCGCCGGGGAGGGGCAATGAGCAGTTCTTC. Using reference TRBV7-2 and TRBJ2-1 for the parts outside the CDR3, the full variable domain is GAGVSQSPSNKVTEKGKDVELRCDPISGHTALYWYRQSLGQGLEFLIYFQGNSAPDKSGLPSDRFSAERTGGSVSTLTIQRTQQEDSAVYLCASSLAPGRGNEQFFGPGTRLTVL.

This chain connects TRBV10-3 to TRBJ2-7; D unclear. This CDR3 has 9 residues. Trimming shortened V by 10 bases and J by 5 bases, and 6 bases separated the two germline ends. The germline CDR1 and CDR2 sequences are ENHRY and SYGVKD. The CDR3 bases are TGTGCCACCCTCCACGAGCAGTACTTC. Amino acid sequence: CATLHEQYF.

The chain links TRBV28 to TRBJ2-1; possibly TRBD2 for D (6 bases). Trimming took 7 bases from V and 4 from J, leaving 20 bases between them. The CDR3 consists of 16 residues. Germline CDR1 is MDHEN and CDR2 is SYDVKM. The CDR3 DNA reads TGTGCCAGCACCCCCCTTGCGGGACTGGAGTACAATGAGCAGTTCTTC. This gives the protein CASTPLAGLEYNEQFF.

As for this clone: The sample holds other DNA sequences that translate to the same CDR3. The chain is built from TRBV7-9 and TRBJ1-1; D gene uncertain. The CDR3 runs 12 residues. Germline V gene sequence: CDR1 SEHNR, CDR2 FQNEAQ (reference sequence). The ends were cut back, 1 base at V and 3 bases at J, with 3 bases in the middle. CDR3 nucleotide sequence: TGTGCCAGCAGCTTAGAAGACACTGAAGCTTTCTTT. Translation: CASSLEDTEAFF. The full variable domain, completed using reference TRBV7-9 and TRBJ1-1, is DTGVSQNPRHKITKRGQNVTFRCDPISEHNRLYWYRQTLGQGPEFLTYFQNEAQLEKSRLLSDRFSAERPKGSFSTLEIQRTEQGDSAMYLCASSLEDTEAFFGQGTRLTVV.